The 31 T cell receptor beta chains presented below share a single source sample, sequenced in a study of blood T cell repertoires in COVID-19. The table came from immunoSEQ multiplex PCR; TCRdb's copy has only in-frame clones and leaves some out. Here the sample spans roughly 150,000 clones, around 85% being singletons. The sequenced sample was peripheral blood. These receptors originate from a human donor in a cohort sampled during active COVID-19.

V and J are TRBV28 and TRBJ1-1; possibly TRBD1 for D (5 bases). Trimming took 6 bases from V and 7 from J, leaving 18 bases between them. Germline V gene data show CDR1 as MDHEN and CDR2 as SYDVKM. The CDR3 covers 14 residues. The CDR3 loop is CASRRAGGVSEAFF. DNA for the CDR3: TGTGCCAGCAGAAGAGCCGGGGGAGTGAGTGAAGCTTTCTTT.

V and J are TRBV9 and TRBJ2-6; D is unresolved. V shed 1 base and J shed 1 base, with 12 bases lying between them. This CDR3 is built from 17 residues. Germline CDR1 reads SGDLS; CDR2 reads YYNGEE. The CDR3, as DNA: TGTGCCAGCAGCGTATTCCAGTCTCCATCTGGGGCCAACGTCCTGACTTTC. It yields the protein CASSVFQSPSGANVLTF.

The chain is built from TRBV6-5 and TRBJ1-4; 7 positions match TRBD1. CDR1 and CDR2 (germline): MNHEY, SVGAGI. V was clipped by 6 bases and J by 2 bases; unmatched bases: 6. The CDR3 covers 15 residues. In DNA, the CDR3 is TGTGCCAGCAGGTCCACAGGGGATACTAATGAAAAACTGTTTTTT. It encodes CASRSTGDTNEKLFF.

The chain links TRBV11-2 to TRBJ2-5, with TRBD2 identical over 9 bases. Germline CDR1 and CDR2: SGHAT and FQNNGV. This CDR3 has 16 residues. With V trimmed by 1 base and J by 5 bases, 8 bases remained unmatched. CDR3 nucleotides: TGTGCCAGCAGCTTAGTAGGCGGGGGGGCTGTGGAGACCCAGTACTTC. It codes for CASSLVGGGAVETQYF.

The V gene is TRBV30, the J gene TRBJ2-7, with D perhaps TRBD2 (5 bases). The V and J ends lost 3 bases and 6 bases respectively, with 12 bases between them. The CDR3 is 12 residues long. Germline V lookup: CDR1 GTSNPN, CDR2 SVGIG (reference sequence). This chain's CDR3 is CAWRDFQGEQYF. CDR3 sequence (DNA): TGTGCCTGGAGGGACTTCCAAGGCGAGCAGTACTTC.

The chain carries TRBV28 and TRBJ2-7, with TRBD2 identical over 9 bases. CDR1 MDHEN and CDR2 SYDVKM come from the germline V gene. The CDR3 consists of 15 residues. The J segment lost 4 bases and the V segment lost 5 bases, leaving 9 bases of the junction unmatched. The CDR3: CASSPGGGGRYEQYF. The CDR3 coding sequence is TGTGCCAGCAGTCCAGGCGGGGGGGGACGGTACGAGCAGTACTTC. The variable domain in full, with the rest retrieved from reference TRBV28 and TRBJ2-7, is DVKVTQSSRYLVKRTGEKVFLECVQDMDHENMFWYRQDPGLGLRLIYFSYDVKMKEKGDIPEGYSVSREKKERFSLILESASTNQTSMYLCASSPGGGGRYEQYFGPGTRLTVT.

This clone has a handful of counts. In nucleotides, the CDR3 is TGTGCCAGCAGCCAAGAGGGACAGGGTCCCTACGAGCAGTACTTC. Encoded protein: CASSQEGQGPYEQYF. V gene TRBV3-1 (or the pseudogene TRBV3-2) combines with J gene TRBJ2-7; 9 nucleotides match TRBD1. There are 15 residues in the CDR3. With V trimmed by 0 bases and J by 2 bases, 2 bases remained unmatched. Germline values: CDR1 LGHDT, CDR2 YNNKEL (reference sequence).

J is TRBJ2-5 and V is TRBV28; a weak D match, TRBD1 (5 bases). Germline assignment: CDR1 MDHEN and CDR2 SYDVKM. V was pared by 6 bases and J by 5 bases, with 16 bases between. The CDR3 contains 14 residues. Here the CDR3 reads CASSKTGSGETQYF. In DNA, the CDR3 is TGTGCCAGCAGCAAAACAGGTTCGGGTGAGACCCAGTACTTC.

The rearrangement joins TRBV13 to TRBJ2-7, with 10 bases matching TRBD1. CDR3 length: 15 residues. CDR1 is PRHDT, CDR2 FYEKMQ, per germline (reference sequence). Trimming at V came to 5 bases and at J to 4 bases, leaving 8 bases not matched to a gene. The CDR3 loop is CASSPRTGGQYEQYF. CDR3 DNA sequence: TGTGCCAGCAGCCCACGGACAGGGGGGCAGTACGAGCAGTACTTC.

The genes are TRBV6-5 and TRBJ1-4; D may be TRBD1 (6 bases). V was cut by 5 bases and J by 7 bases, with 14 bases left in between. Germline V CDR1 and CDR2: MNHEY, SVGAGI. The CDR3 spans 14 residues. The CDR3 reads CASSQGIVGEKLFF. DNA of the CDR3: TGTGCCAGCAGTCAGGGGATTGTAGGTGAAAAACTGTTTTTT.

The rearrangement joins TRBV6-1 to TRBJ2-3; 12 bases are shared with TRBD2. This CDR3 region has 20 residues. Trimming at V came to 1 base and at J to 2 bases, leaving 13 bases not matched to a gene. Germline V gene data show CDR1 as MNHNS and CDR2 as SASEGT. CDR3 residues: CASSEVGLAGHSPPTDTQYF. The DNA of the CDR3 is TGTGCCAGCAGTGAAGTCGGACTAGCGGGGCACAGCCCTCCCACAGATACGCAGTATTTT.

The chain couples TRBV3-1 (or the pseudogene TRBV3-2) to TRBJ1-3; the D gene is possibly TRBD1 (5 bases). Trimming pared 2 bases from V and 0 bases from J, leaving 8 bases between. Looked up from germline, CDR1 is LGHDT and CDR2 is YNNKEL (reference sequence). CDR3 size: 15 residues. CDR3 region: CASSQYRSSGNTIYF. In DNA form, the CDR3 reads TGTGCCAGCAGCCAATACAGGTCCTCTGGAAACACCATATATTTT.

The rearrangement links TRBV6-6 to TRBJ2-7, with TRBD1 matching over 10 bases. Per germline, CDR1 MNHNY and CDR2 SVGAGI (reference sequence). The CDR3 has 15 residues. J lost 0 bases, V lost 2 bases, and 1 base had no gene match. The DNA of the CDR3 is TGTGCCAGCAGTTACGGGACAGGGGCCTCCTACGAGCAGTACTTC. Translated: CASSYGTGASYEQYF.

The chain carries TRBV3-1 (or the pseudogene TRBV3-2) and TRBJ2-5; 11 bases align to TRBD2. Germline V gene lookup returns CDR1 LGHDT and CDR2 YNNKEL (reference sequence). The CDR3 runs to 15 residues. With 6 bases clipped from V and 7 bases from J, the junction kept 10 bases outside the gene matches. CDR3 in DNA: TGTGCCAGCAGGGATAGCGGGAGGGACAGCGGGACCCAGTACTTC. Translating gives CASRDSGRDSGTQYF.

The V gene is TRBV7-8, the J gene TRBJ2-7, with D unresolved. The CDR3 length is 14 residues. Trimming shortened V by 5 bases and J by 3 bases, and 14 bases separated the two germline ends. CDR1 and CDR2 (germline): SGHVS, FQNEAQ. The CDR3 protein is CASSPYPNGYEQYF. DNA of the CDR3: TGTGCCAGCAGCCCCTACCCTAACGGCTACGAGCAGTACTTC.

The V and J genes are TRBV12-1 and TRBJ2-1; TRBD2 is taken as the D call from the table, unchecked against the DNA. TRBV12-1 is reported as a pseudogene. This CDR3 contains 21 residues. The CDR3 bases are TGTGCCAGCAGCTTTCCACCACTAGCGGGAGGAAGTTTGAGCTCCTACAATGAGCAGTTCTTC. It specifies CASSFPPLAGGSLSSYNEQFF.

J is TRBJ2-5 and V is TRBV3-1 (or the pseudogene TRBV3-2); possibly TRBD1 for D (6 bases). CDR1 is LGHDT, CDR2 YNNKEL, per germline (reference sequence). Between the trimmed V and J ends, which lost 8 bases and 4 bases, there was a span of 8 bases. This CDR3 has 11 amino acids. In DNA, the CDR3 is TGTGCCAGCGCCAGGGGAGAGACCCAGTACTTC. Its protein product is CASARGETQYF.

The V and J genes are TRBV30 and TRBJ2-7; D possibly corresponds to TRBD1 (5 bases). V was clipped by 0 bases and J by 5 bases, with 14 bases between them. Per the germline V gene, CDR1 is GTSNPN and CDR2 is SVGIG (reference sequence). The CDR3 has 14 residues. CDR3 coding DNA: TGTGCCTGGAGTGTACGTAGGGGCGGAGACGAGCAGTACTTC. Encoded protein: CAWSVRRGGDEQYF.

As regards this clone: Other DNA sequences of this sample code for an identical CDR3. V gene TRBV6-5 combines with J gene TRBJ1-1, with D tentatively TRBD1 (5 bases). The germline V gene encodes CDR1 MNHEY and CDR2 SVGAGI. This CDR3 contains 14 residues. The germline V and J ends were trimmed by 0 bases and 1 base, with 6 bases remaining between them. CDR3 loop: CASSYSGGNTEAFF. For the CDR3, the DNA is TGTGCCAGCAGTTACTCCGGGGGGAACACTGAAGCTTTCTTT.

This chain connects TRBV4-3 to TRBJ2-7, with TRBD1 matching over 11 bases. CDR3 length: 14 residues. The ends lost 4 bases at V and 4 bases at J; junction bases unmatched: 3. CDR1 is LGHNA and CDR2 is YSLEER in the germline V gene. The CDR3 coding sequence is TGCGCCAGCAGCCCGGGACAGGGGGAATACGAGCAGTACTTC. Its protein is CASSPGQGEYEQYF.

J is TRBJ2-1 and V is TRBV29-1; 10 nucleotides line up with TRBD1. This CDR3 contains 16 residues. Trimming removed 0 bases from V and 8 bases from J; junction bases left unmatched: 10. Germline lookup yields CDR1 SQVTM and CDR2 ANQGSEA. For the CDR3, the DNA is TGCAGCGTTGAAGATCTAGGGACAGGGGTTGCCGATGAGCAGTTCTTC. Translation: CSVEDLGTGVADEQFF.

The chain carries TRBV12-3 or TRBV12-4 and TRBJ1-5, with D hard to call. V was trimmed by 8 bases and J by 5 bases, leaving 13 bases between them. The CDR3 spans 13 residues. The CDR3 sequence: CASRSGGDQPQHF. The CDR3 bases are TGTGCCAGCCGCTCCGGCGGGGATCAGCCCCAGCATTTT.

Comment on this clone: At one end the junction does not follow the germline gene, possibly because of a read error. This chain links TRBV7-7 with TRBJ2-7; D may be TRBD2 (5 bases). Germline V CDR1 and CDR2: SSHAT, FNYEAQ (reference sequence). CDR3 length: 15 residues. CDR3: CASSLVNGRTYEQYF. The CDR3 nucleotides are TGTGCTAGCAGCTTGGTCAACGGCAGGACTTACGAGCAGTACTTC.

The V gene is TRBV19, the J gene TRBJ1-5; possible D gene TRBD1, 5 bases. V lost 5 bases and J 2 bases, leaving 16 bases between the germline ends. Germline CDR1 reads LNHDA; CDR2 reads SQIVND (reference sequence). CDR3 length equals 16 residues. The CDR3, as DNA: TGTGCCAGTAGTCTCCGGCAGGGTGAAGGCAATCAGCCCCAGCATTTT. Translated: CASSLRQGEGNQPQHF.

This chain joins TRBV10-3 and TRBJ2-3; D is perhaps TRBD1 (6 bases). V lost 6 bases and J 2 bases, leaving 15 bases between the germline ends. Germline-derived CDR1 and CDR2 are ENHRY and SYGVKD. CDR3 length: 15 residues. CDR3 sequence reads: CAISGRAGVTDTQYF. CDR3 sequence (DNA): TGTGCCATCAGCGGCCGGGCAGGGGTCACAGATACGCAGTATTTT.

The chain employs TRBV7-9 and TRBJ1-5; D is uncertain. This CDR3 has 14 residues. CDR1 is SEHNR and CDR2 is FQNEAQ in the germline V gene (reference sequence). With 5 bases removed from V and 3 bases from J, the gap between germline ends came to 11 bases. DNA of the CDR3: TGTGCCAGCAGCGGGCCCTGGTACAATCAGCCCCAGCATTTT. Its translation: CASSGPWYNQPQHF.

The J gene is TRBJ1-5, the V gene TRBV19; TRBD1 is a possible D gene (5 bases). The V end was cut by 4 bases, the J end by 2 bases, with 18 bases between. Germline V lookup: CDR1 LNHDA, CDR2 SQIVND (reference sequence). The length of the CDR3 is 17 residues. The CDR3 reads CASSKTGDLLGNQPQHF. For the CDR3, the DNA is TGTGCCAGTAGTAAAACAGGTGACCTCTTAGGCAATCAGCCCCAGCATTTT.

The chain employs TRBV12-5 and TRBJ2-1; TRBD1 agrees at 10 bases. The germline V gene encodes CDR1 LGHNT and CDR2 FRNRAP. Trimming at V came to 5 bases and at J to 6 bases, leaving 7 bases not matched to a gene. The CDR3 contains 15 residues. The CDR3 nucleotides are TGTGCTAGTGGTCCGACAGGGGGCTTTTCCAATGAGCAGTTCTTC. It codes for CASGPTGGFSNEQFF.

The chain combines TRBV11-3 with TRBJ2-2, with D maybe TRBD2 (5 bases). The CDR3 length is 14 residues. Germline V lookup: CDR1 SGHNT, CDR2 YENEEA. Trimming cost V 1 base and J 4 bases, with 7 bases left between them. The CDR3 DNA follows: TGTGCCAGCAGCTTAGGGGGAGTCACCGGGGAGCTGTTTTTT. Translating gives CASSLGGVTGELFF.

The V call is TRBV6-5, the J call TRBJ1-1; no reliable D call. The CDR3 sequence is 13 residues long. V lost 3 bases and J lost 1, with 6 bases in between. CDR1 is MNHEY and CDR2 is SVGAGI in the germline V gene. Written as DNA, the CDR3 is TGTGCCAGCAGTTATTCAGAGAACACTGAAGCTTTCTTT. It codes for CASSYSENTEAFF.

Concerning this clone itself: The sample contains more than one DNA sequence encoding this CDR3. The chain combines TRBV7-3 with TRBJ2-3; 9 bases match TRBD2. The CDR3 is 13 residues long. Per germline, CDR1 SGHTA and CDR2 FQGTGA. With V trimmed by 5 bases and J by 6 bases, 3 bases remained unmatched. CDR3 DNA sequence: TGTGCCAGCAGCCTGCGGGAGGGGGATACGCAGTATTTT. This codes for CASSLREGDTQYF.